This T cell receptor (beta chain) was identified in a study of T cells in Graves' hyperthyroidism and ophthalmopathy. The study's findings and limits: The model identified upcoming ophthalmopathy a median roughly 6.5 months ahead of onset.

This clonotype was picked up many times. Its antigen is still unknown. V shed 9 bases and J 5 bases; nucleotides not matched to a gene: 4. Per the germline V gene, CDR1 is SNHLY and CDR2 is FYNNEI. CDR3 length equals 13 residues. On the basis of clinical symptoms, serum thyroxine and TRAb, thyroid ultrasound and orbital computed tomography, diagnoses were made. RNA transcripts provided the source from which TCR beta CDR3 regions were amplified. An initial round of RT-PCR targeting the TCR CDR3 relied on the HTBI primer set. Via MiXCR, TCRdb re-called the multiplex PCR reads, giving one row per CDR3 protein. The sample has under 800,000 distinct CDR3 sequences; 11% to 15% are singletons.

The receptor comes from a woman aged 18-29 years with Graves' hyperthyroidism. The chain couples TRBV2 to TRBJ1-6, with 7 bases identical to TRBD1. Source material: blood. The CDR3 sequence is CARKGQNNSPLHF. CDR3 DNA: TGTGCCAGGAAGGGACAGAATAATTCACCCCTCCACTTT.